This T cell receptor (beta chain) was captured by sequencing in a study of radiotherapy plus CTLA-4 blockade in lung cancer. Study background: Disease control was seen in 25% to 40% of patients, objective responses in roughly 17%. Study observations and caveats: With interferon-beta, early dynamics of blood T cell clones were reported to best predict response. TCR clones originating in tumors grew in number in blood after radiotherapy plus ipilimumab.

Focal radiation plus CTLA-4 blockade with ipilimumab was administered to patients who had chemo-refractory metastatic non-small-cell lung cancer. Germline V gene sequence: CDR1 GTSNPN, CDR2 SVGIG (reference sequence). Deletions cut 2 bases from V and 0 bases from J, with 16 bases between. This CDR3 spans 16 amino acids. Libraries were prepared by immunoSEQ multiplex PCR; TCRdb keeps only in-frame clonotypes and omits some of them. The sample has 43,000 or so clones; 73% are singletons. About this clone: The antigen is not known.

This sample comprised peripheral blood, obtained from a patient treated with radiotherapy plus ipilimumab. This rearrangement joins TRBV30 to TRBJ1-2; TRBD1 might be the D (5 bases). This clonotype was obtained from a human donor with non-small cell lung cancer who had a complete response to radiotherapy plus ipilimumab. The CDR3 spells CAWSFRARTTNYGYTF. In DNA form, the CDR3 reads TGTGCCTGGAGTTTTCGAGCCAGGACAACTAACTATGGCTACACCTTC.